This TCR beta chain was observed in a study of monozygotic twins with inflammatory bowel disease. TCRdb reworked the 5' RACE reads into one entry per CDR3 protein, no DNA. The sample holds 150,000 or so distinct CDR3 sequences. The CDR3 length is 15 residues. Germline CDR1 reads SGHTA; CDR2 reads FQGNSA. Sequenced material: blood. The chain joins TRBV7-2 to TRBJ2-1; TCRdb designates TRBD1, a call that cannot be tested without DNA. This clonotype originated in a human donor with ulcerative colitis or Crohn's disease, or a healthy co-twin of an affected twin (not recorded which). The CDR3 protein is CASSSTRGTYNEQFF.